This T cell receptor (beta chain) derives from a study of T cell repertoires in cytomegalovirus infection. About the research overall: From public TCR beta signatures came an indication of both CMV infection and matching HLA type. Study findings and constraints: In two of eight donors, the top clonotype was HLA-C-restricted CMV-specific. Summed public TCR beta family frequency identified CMV carriers bearing the relevant HLA.

MiXCR, applied by TCRdb to the reads, yields one record per CDR3 protein. The sample records about 310,000 distinct CDR3 sequences, approximately 10% being singletons. The CDR3 sequence is 14 residues long. Germline CDR1 reads SGHRS; CDR2 reads YFSETQ. V was trimmed by 1 base and J by 4 bases, leaving 11 bases between them. This clonotype was found a few times. The antigen is undetermined. The chain combines TRBV5-1 with TRBJ1-1; possible D gene TRBD1, 6 bases. This clonotype was obtained from a human donor in good health (CMV status not recorded). Some clones in this sample may be carry-over from other donors' samples. The material sequenced was PBMCs. CDR3 region: CASSLIGGGTEAFF. The CDR3 region has the DNA TGCGCCAGCAGCTTGATCGGAGGGGGCACTGAAGCTTTCTTT.